A single sample is the source of the 7 T cell receptor beta chains below, sequenced in a study of T cell responses to AZD1222 COVID-19 vaccine (dated by TCRdb to the early 2020s). The meaning of the sample's time point label: about 28 days (+/-7) after the second vaccine dose. Libraries were prepared through the immunoSEQ multiplex PCR assay. This is the immuneACCESS table as TCRdb keeps it, with only in-frame sequences that have V and J called. A part of the clones is gone; compared with another copy, unresolved V genes explain less than half, and the rest is unexplained. The sample table records some 66,000 clones; roughly 87% of these occur just once. The ten biggest clones cover over 25% of the sample. Sequences were derived from peripheral blood, sampled 28 days after the second AZD1222 dose. Source of these receptors: an adult who received the AZD1222 COVID-19 vaccine.

The gene calls are TRBV4-1 and TRBJ2-1; 7 bases agree with TRBD2. V lost 0 bases, J lost 8 bases, and 16 bases stayed unmatched. The CDR3 is 18 residues long. Germline V gene lookup returns CDR1 MGHRA and CDR2 YSYEKL. The CDR3 region is CASSQDILESGKVDEQFF. CDR3 nucleotide sequence: TGCGCCAGCAGCCAAGATATCCTTGAAAGCGGGAAGGTGGATGAGCAGTTCTTC.

The chain recombines TRBV25-1 with TRBJ1-1, with D perhaps TRBD1 (5 bases). The CDR3 consists of 13 residues. V lost 6 bases and J 0 bases, leaving 8 bases between the germline ends. CDR1 is MGHDK, CDR2 SYGVNS, per germline. The CDR3 nucleotides read TGTGCCAGCAGGCAGGGACTGAACACTGAAGCTTTCTTT. Its translation: CASRQGLNTEAFF.

This clone occurred once. The chain carries TRBV7-9 and TRBJ2-1, with 8 nucleotides matching TRBD2. Germline trimming cut 3 bases from V and 3 bases from J; bases unmatched to any gene: 4. CDR3 length equals 15 residues. The germline CDR1 and CDR2 sequences are SEHNR and FQNEAQ (reference sequence). The CDR3 protein is CASSFSGSGYNEQFF. CDR3 DNA sequence: TGTGCCAGCAGCTTCAGCGGGAGTGGCTACAATGAGCAGTTCTTC.

This chain uses TRBV19 with TRBJ1-5; possibly TRBD1 for D (6 bases). The CDR3 has 16 amino acids. Germline CDR1 and CDR2: LNHDA and SQIVND (reference sequence). Between the trimmed V and J ends, which lost 7 bases and 6 bases, there was a span of 22 bases. CDR3 DNA: TGTGCCAGTATAGACTTTGGGGGGGCGGAGGGTCAGCCCCAGCATTTT. This gives the protein CASIDFGGAEGQPQHF.

This rearrangement joins TRBV6-6 to TRBJ2-7; TRBD2 is a possible D gene (5 bases). The germline V gene has CDR1 MNHNY and CDR2 SVGAGI (reference sequence). Trimming took 6 bases from V and 4 from J, leaving 10 bases between them. The CDR3 runs to 12 residues. CDR3 sequence: CASSQDSYEQYF. The CDR3 DNA reads TGTGCCAGCAGCCAGGACTCATACGAGCAGTACTTC.

The V and J genes are TRBV7-2 and TRBJ1-5; D perhaps matches TRBD1 (5 bases). The V and J ends lost 2 bases and 2 bases respectively, with 10 bases between them. CDR1 SGHTA and CDR2 FQGNSA come from the germline V gene. The CDR3 has 15 residues. DNA of the CDR3: TGTGCCAGCAGCTTACAGGGTTCGGGCAATCAGCCCCAGCATTTT. It is translated as CASSLQGSGNQPQHF.

Only one count was recorded for this clone. The chain employs TRBV7-2 and TRBJ1-4; D unresolved. Per germline, CDR1 SGHTA and CDR2 FQGNSA. V lost 5 bases and J 8 bases, leaving 12 bases between the germline ends. CDR3 size: 13 residues. The CDR3 reads CASSPLLGEKLFF. The CDR3 nucleotides are TGTGCCAGCAGCCCTCTACTGGGGGAAAAACTGTTTTTT.